This is a list of T cell receptor beta chains from one sample in a study of CD8+CD57+ T cells in acquired aplastic anemia. Each CDR3 protein gets one entry after TCRdb re-called the reads with MiXCR. The repertoire holds hundreds of thousands of distinct CDR3 sequences, roughly 53% seen once, with nearly 20% in the top ten. Sequencing used sorted CD4+, CD8+, or CD8+CD57+ T cells (not recorded which) from PBMCs. The source is a human donor with aplastic anemia. CDR3s include the opening cysteine and the closing phenylalanine or tryptophan. A D gene is named only where the DNA matches it firmly. Clone size is not always given. Where it is, it says once, few, many or a class for expanded clones.

cdr3_length: 16
d_call: TRBD2
clone_size: NA
j_call: TRBJ2-1
v_call: TRBV5-1
cdr3_nt: TGCGCCAGCAGCACCCTAGCGGGGGAGTCCTACAATGAGCAGTTCTTC
cdr3_aa: CASSTLAGESYNEQFF

cdr3_length: 16
d_call: NA
clone_size: many
j_call: TRBJ2-1
v_call: TRBV5-1
cdr3_nt: TGCGCCAGCAGCTCGGTGCCGGACAGTCGCGCCAATGAGCAGTTCTTC
cdr3_aa: CASSSVPDSRANEQFF

cdr3_length: 14
d_call: NA
clone_size: many
j_call: TRBJ1-3
v_call: TRBV20-1
cdr3_nt: TGCAGTGCTAGAGAACAGGGAGCAAGAAACACCATATATTTT
cdr3_aa: CSAREQGARNTIYF

cdr3_length: 12
d_call: NA
clone_size: many
j_call: TRBJ2-7
v_call: TRBV5-8
cdr3_nt: TGTGCCAGCAGCCGTACGCTGTACGAGCAGTACTTC
cdr3_aa: CASSRTLYEQYF

cdr3_length: 15
d_call: NA
clone_size: many
j_call: TRBJ2-7
v_call: TRBV4-1
cdr3_nt: TGCGCCAGCAGCCGGGGGGATTCTCCTACCTACGAGCAGTACTTC
cdr3_aa: CASSRGDSPTYEQYF

cdr3_length: 14
d_call: NA
clone_size: many
j_call: TRBJ2-3
v_call: TRBV5-1
cdr3_nt: TGCGCCAGCAGCGAGGGACTCGGAACAGATACGCAGTATTTT
cdr3_aa: CASSEGLGTDTQYF

cdr3_length: 11
d_call: NA
clone_size: many
j_call: TRBJ2-6
v_call: TRBV30
cdr3_nt: TGTGCCTCCTCTGGGGCCAACGTCCTGACTTTC
cdr3_aa: CASSGANVLTF

cdr3_length: 15
d_call: TRBD1
clone_size: NA
j_call: TRBJ1-3
v_call: TRBV7-3
cdr3_nt: TGTGCCAGCAGCGCCCAGGGACAGGGAGGAAACACCATATATTTT
cdr3_aa: CASSAQGQGGNTIYF

cdr3_length: 14
d_call: TRBD1
clone_size: many
j_call: TRBJ1-5
v_call: TRBV2
cdr3_nt: TGTGCCAGCAGTGGGACAGGGGGCAATCAGCCCCAGCATTTT
cdr3_aa: CASSGTGGNQPQHF

cdr3_length: 15
d_call: NA
clone_size: NA
j_call: TRBJ1-5
v_call: TRBV11-2
cdr3_nt: TGTGCCAGCAGCTCTTCGCCGGGTAGCAATCAGCCCCAGCATTTT
cdr3_aa: CASSSSPGSNQPQHF

cdr3_length: 15
d_call: TRBD1
clone_size: NA
j_call: TRBJ2-7
v_call: TRBV19
cdr3_nt: TGTGCCAGCAGCCCAACGGGGACAGGGCCCGGGGAGCTGTACTTC
cdr3_aa: CASSPTGTGPGELYF

cdr3_length: 15
d_call: NA
clone_size: many
j_call: TRBJ2-3
v_call: TRBV2
cdr3_nt: TGTGCCAGCAGGAGGGGGGGGCCTAGCACAGATACGCAGTATTTT
cdr3_aa: CASRRGGPSTDTQYF

cdr3_length: 15
d_call: NA
clone_size: many
j_call: TRBJ2-3
v_call: TRBV9
cdr3_nt: TGTGCCAGCAGCATAACAGGGTCGGGCACAGATACGCAGTATTTT
cdr3_aa: CASSITGSGTDTQYF

cdr3_length: 17
d_call: TRBD2
clone_size: NA
j_call: TRBJ2-3
v_call: TRBV7-8
cdr3_nt: TGTGCCAGCAGCATGGGACTAGCGGGGACAGGCACAGATACGCAGTATTTT
cdr3_aa: CASSMGLAGTGTDTQYF

cdr3_length: 18
d_call: TRBD2
clone_size: NA
j_call: TRBJ2-3
v_call: TRBV2
cdr3_nt: TGTGCCAGCAGCCCCCCACTAGCGGGGGCCCTAGACACAGATACGCAGTATTTT
cdr3_aa: CASSPPLAGALDTDTQYF

cdr3_length: 18
d_call: TRBD2
clone_size: many
j_call: TRBJ2-2
v_call: TRBV7-3
cdr3_nt: TGTGCCAGCAGCTTGATGGGTCGGGGGGGCGCAAATGTCGGGGAGCTGTTTTTT
cdr3_aa: CASSLMGRGGANVGELFF

cdr3_length: 14
d_call: NA
clone_size: many
j_call: TRBJ1-1
v_call: TRBV6-1
cdr3_nt: TGTGCCAGCAGCAGAAGCCTAGTGAACACTGAAGCTTTCTTT
cdr3_aa: CASSRSLVNTEAFF

cdr3_length: 13
d_call: TRBD1
clone_size: NA
j_call: TRBJ2-3
v_call: TRBV7-9
cdr3_nt: TGTGCCAGCAGGGGACAGTTCACAGATACGCAGTATTTT
cdr3_aa: CASRGQFTDTQYF

cdr3_length: 15
d_call: NA
clone_size: many
j_call: TRBJ2-2
v_call: TRBV6-1
cdr3_nt: TGTGCCAGTGTCCTAACGGACTTGCTCACCGGGGAGCTGTTTTTT
cdr3_aa: CASVLTDLLTGELFF

cdr3_length: 12
d_call: NA
clone_size: NA
j_call: TRBJ2-7
v_call: TRBV5-1
cdr3_nt: TGCGCCAGCAGCCAAGAGGACACCGAGCAGTACTTC
cdr3_aa: CASSQEDTEQYF

cdr3_length: 13
d_call: TRBD1
clone_size: NA
j_call: TRBJ2-1
v_call: TRBV25-1
cdr3_nt: TGTGCCACCTCAGGGGACAGGGGGCCCCTTCAGTTCTTC
cdr3_aa: CATSGDRGPLQFF

cdr3_length: 12
d_call: NA
clone_size: many
j_call: TRBJ1-5
v_call: TRBV2
cdr3_nt: TGTGCCAGCAGTGGACGCAATCAGCCCCAGCATTTT
cdr3_aa: CASSGRNQPQHF

cdr3_length: 15
d_call: TRBD2
clone_size: NA
j_call: TRBJ2-5
v_call: TRBV20-1
cdr3_nt: TGCAGTGCTAGAGATGGGCTAGCGGGGGATGAGACCCAGTACTTC
cdr3_aa: CSARDGLAGDETQYF

cdr3_length: 9
d_call: NA
clone_size: NA
j_call: TRBJ2-6
v_call: TRBV15
cdr3_nt: TGTGCCACCAGCAGAGATCTGACTTTC
cdr3_aa: CATSRDLTF

cdr3_length: 15
d_call: NA
clone_size: NA
j_call: TRBJ2-2
v_call: TRBV12-3/TRBV12-4
cdr3_nt: TGTGCCAGCAGTTTGACGGGGGTTAACACCGGGGAGCTGTTTTTT
cdr3_aa: CASSLTGVNTGELFF

cdr3_length: 16
d_call: NA
clone_size: NA
j_call: TRBJ2-2
v_call: TRBV2
cdr3_nt: TGTGCCAGCAGTCTCAATTGGGATCTTCGCACCGGGGAGCTGTTTTTT
cdr3_aa: CASSLNWDLRTGELFF

cdr3_length: 13
d_call: NA
clone_size: NA
j_call: TRBJ1-1
v_call: TRBV15
cdr3_nt: TGTGCCACCAGCAGAGAGGACAGAAGGGCAGCTTTCTTT
cdr3_aa: CATSREDRRAAFF

cdr3_length: 15
d_call: TRBD1
clone_size: few
j_call: TRBJ1-4
v_call: TRBV12-3/TRBV12-4
cdr3_nt: TGTGCCAGCAGTTTCGACAGGGATATTAATGAAAAACTGTTTTTT
cdr3_aa: CASSFDRDINEKLFF

cdr3_length: 14
d_call: TRBD1
clone_size: many
j_call: TRBJ2-1
v_call: TRBV25-1
cdr3_nt: TGTGCCAGCAGTGACAGGGGGCCTTACAATGAGCAGTTCTTC
cdr3_aa: CASSDRGPYNEQFF

cdr3_length: 15
d_call: TRBD1
clone_size: many
j_call: TRBJ1-2
v_call: TRBV6-1
cdr3_nt: TGTGCCAGCAGCCTCCCCGGGACAGGGTTGGGTGGCTACACCTTC
cdr3_aa: CASSLPGTGLGGYTF

cdr3_length: 14
d_call: NA
clone_size: many
j_call: TRBJ1-1
v_call: TRBV2
cdr3_nt: TGTGCCAGCAGGGGACTCCAATTGGGCACTGAAGCTTTCTTT
cdr3_aa: CASRGLQLGTEAFF

cdr3_length: 16
d_call: NA
clone_size: NA
j_call: TRBJ1-1
v_call: TRBV9
cdr3_nt: TGTGCCAGCAGCGTAGGAACAGGAGCTATGAACACTGAAGCTTTCTTT
cdr3_aa: CASSVGTGAMNTEAFF

cdr3_length: 14
d_call: TRBD2
clone_size: NA
j_call: TRBJ2-7
v_call: TRBV19
cdr3_nt: TGTGCCAGTAGTAGTCAAGCGGGGGGGGAAGAGCAGTACTTC
cdr3_aa: CASSSQAGGEEQYF

cdr3_length: 15
d_call: TRBD1
clone_size: NA
j_call: TRBJ2-7
v_call: TRBV7-8
cdr3_nt: TGTGCCAGCAGCTTGAAAGACAGGGAACTCTACGAGCAGTACTTC
cdr3_aa: CASSLKDRELYEQYF

cdr3_length: 14
d_call: NA
clone_size: many
j_call: TRBJ2-3
v_call: TRBV20-1
cdr3_nt: TGCAGTGCTAGGAGCAGAACATACACAGATACGCAGTATTTT
cdr3_aa: CSARSRTYTDTQYF

cdr3_length: 12
d_call: NA
clone_size: NA
j_call: TRBJ2-7
v_call: TRBV7-6
cdr3_nt: TGTGCCAGCAGCTCGACAGACTACGAGCAGTACTTC
cdr3_aa: CASSSTDYEQYF

cdr3_length: 14
d_call: TRBD2
clone_size: NA
j_call: TRBJ2-1
v_call: TRBV29-1
cdr3_nt: TGCAGCGCTGAGCGGGGGAACTCCTACAATGAGCAGTTCTTC
cdr3_aa: CSAERGNSYNEQFF

cdr3_length: 15
d_call: NA
clone_size: many
j_call: TRBJ1-1
v_call: TRBV6-1
cdr3_nt: TGTGCCAGCACCTTCCTTAGAGGGTCGGGCACTGAAGCTTTCTTT
cdr3_aa: CASTFLRGSGTEAFF

cdr3_length: 13
d_call: TRBD1
clone_size: NA
j_call: TRBJ1-1
v_call: TRBV9
cdr3_nt: TGTGCCAGCAGCCGTGGACAGGGCACTGAAGCTTTCTTT
cdr3_aa: CASSRGQGTEAFF

cdr3_length: 13
d_call: TRBD1
clone_size: many
j_call: TRBJ2-4
v_call: TRBV9
cdr3_nt: TGTGCCAGCAGCACCCGGGACAGTAACATTCAGTACTTC
cdr3_aa: CASSTRDSNIQYF

cdr3_length: 13
d_call: NA
clone_size: many
j_call: TRBJ2-3
v_call: TRBV3-1
cdr3_nt: TGTGCCAGCAGCCATCAGTCCACAGATACGCAGTATTTT
cdr3_aa: CASSHQSTDTQYF

cdr3_length: 12
d_call: NA
clone_size: NA
j_call: TRBJ1-1
v_call: TRBV29-1
cdr3_nt: TGCAGCGGGGACATGTTGAACACTGAAGCTTTCTTT
cdr3_aa: CSGDMLNTEAFF

cdr3_length: 23
d_call: NA
clone_size: few
j_call: TRBJ1-1
v_call: TRBV20-1
cdr3_nt: NA
cdr3_aa: CSARNPGQGGVEQYFGPGTEAFF

cdr3_length: 16
d_call: NA
clone_size: many
j_call: TRBJ2-2
v_call: TRBV9
cdr3_nt: TGTGCCAGCAGCGTAGGTGGGGGCGTTAACACCGGGGAGCTGTTTTTT
cdr3_aa: CASSVGGGVNTGELFF

cdr3_length: 14
d_call: NA
clone_size: NA
j_call: TRBJ2-3
v_call: TRBV7-6
cdr3_nt: TGTGCCAGCAGCTCCGGACCTAGCACAGATACGCAGTATTTT
cdr3_aa: CASSSGPSTDTQYF

cdr3_length: 17
d_call: TRBD1
clone_size: many
j_call: TRBJ1-2
v_call: TRBV6-2/TRBV6-3
cdr3_nt: TGTGCCAGCAGCGAAAGGGGCAGGGGGCTGCATAGCTATGGCTACACCTTC
cdr3_aa: CASSERGRGLHSYGYTF

cdr3_length: 14
d_call: NA
clone_size: NA
j_call: TRBJ2-5
v_call: TRBV5-1
cdr3_nt: TGCGCCAGCAGCTCGGGACCTTCCGGGGAGACCCAGTACTTC
cdr3_aa: CASSSGPSGETQYF

cdr3_length: 15
d_call: NA
clone_size: NA
j_call: TRBJ1-2
v_call: TRBV10-1
cdr3_nt: TGCGCCAGCGGACGCTCGGGCTACCCTAACTATGGCTACACCTTC
cdr3_aa: CASGRSGYPNYGYTF

cdr3_length: 15
d_call: NA
clone_size: NA
j_call: TRBJ2-7
v_call: TRBV7-9
cdr3_nt: TGTGCCAGCAGCTTAGCCTCGGACGGTACCTACGAGCAGTACTTC
cdr3_aa: CASSLASDGTYEQYF

cdr3_length: 15
d_call: NA
clone_size: NA
j_call: TRBJ1-2
v_call: TRBV29-1
cdr3_nt: TGCAGCGTTGAAGAACCTAGGTCGCAGGGGTACGGCTACACCTTC
cdr3_aa: CSVEEPRSQGYGYTF

cdr3_length: 16
d_call: TRBD1
clone_size: many
j_call: TRBJ2-5
v_call: TRBV19
cdr3_nt: TGTGCCAGTAGTGGGCAGGGGGTACCCATACAAGAGACCCAGTACTTC
cdr3_aa: CASSGQGVPIQETQYF

cdr3_length: 14
d_call: TRBD1
clone_size: many
j_call: TRBJ2-7
v_call: TRBV20-1
cdr3_nt: TGCAGTGCTAGAAACCCGGGACAGGGGTTGGAGCAGTACTTC
cdr3_aa: CSARNPGQGLEQYF